This is a list of T cell receptor beta chains from one sample in a study of blood T cell repertoires in COVID-19. Sequenced by immunoSEQ multiplex PCR; TCRdb stores in-frame clones only, minus some. The sample contains 110,000 to 150,000 clones, 81% of which appear only once. The source material was peripheral blood. The receptor source for this set is a human donor in a cohort sampled during active COVID-19. CDR3s include the opening cysteine and the closing phenylalanine or tryptophan. Fields, in order: V gene, clone size, J gene, D gene, CDR3 protein, CDR3 DNA. A D gene is named only where the DNA matches it firmly. Clone size is given for some rows only: seen once, a few or many times, or a class if the clone is expanded.

V: TRBV20-1; size: .; J: TRBJ1-5; D: TRBD1; CDR3: CSASINLGQANQPQHF; DNA: TGCAGTGCTAGTATCAACCTGGGACAGGCCAATCAGCCCCAGCATTTT
V: TRBV5-6; size: .; J: TRBJ2-6; D: .; CDR3: CASSLAGAGANVLTF; DNA: TGTGCCAGCAGCTTAGCGGGTGCTGGGGCCAACGTCCTGACTTTC
V: TRBV28; size: .; J: TRBJ1-5; D: .; CDR3: CASTSGTPNQPQHF; DNA: TGTGCCAGCACGTCCGGGACACCGAATCAGCCCCAGCATTTT
V: TRBV19; size: .; J: TRBJ1-2; D: TRBD1; CDR3: CASSPDRAANYGYTF; DNA: TGTGCCAGTAGTCCTGACAGGGCTGCTAACTATGGCTACACCTTC
V: TRBV5-6; size: once; J: TRBJ2-5; D: TRBD1; CDR3: CASSQDRGPQETQYF; DNA: TGTGCCAGCAGCCAGGACAGGGGTCCCCAAGAGACCCAGTACTTC
V: TRBV7-2; size: .; J: TRBJ2-1; D: TRBD1; CDR3: CASSLVYRGQPPYNEQFF; DNA: TGTGCCAGCAGCTTAGTGTATAGGGGACAGCCTCCCTACAATGAGCAGTTCTTC
V: TRBV5-6; size: .; J: TRBJ1-6; D: TRBD1; CDR3: CASSRDRGLSYNSPLHF; DNA: TGTGCCAGCAGCAGAGACAGGGGGCTCTCCTATAATTCACCCCTCCACTTT
V: TRBV19; size: few; J: TRBJ2-7; D: TRBD1; CDR3: CASSIRDRETYEQYF; DNA: TGTGCCAGTAGTATTAGGGACAGGGAAACCTACGAGCAGTACTTC
V: TRBV24-1; size: .; J: TRBJ2-1; D: .; CDR3: CATSVGGRNNEQFF; DNA: TGTGCCACCAGTGTGGGGGGGCGGAACAATGAGCAGTTCTTC
V: TRBV2; size: .; J: TRBJ2-5; D: TRBD1; CDR3: CASSRQGSQETQYF; DNA: TGTGCCAGCAGTAGACAGGGGAGCCAAGAGACCCAGTACTTC
V: TRBV5-1; size: few; J: TRBJ2-2; D: TRBD2; CDR3: CASSGTSGTGELFF; DNA: TGCGCCAGCAGCGGGACTAGTGGCACCGGGGAGCTGTTTTTT
V: TRBV7-9; size: .; J: TRBJ2-1; D: TRBD2; CDR3: CASSLNSGSNEQFF; DNA: TGTGCCAGCAGCCTAAATAGCGGGAGCAATGAGCAGTTCTTC
V: TRBV19; size: .; J: TRBJ2-7; D: TRBD2; CDR3: CASSMTSGRSYEQYF; DNA: TGTGCCAGTAGTATGACTAGCGGCCGCTCCTACGAGCAGTACTTC
V: TRBV10-1; size: few; J: TRBJ2-1; D: .; CDR3: CASSESRQVPSSASCGQFF; DNA: TGCGCCAGCAGTGAGTCCCGACAGGTCCCGAGTTCCGCCTCATGTGGGCAGTTCTTC
V: TRBV3-1/TRBV3-2; size: once; J: TRBJ2-7; D: TRBD2; CDR3: CASSQAGTRLYEQYF; DNA: TGTGCCAGCAGCCAAGCAGGGACTAGGTTATACGAGCAGTACTTC
V: TRBV27; size: .; J: TRBJ2-3; D: TRBD2; CDR3: CASSLEFLGTSGGGFTDTQYF; DNA: TGTGCCAGCAGTTTAGAGTTTTTAGGGACTAGCGGGGGGGGTTTCACAGATACGCAGTATTTT
V: TRBV28; size: .; J: TRBJ1-5; D: .; CDR3: CASQYRGNQPQHF; DNA: TGTGCCAGCCAATATCGGGGGAATCAGCCCCAGCATTTT
V: TRBV28; size: .; J: TRBJ2-1; D: TRBD2; CDR3: CASSRPGLAYYEQFF; DNA: TGTGCCAGCAGTCGGCCGGGACTAGCGTACTATGAGCAGTTCTTC
V: TRBV29-1; size: .; J: TRBJ2-7; D: TRBD2; CDR3: CSVDSSGRGGYEQYF; DNA: TGCAGCGTTGACTCTAGCGGGAGGGGGGGTTACGAGCAGTACTTC
V: TRBV5-1; size: .; J: TRBJ2-7; D: .; CDR3: CASKKEEGSYEQYF; DNA: TGCGCCAGCAAAAAGGAGGAGGGTTCGTACGAGCAGTACTTC
V: TRBV7-2; size: .; J: TRBJ2-4; D: TRBD1; CDR3: CASSQDRGPNIQYF; DNA: TGTGCCAGCAGCCAGGACAGGGGGCCAAACATTCAGTACTTC
V: TRBV15; size: .; J: TRBJ2-1; D: TRBD2; CDR3: CATSSSSGRFNEQFF; DNA: TGTGCCACCAGCAGCTCTAGCGGGAGGTTCAATGAGCAGTTCTTC
V: TRBV27; size: few; J: TRBJ2-7; D: TRBD2; CDR3: CASSPWGTSSYEQYF; DNA: TGTGCCAGCAGCCCCTGGGGGACTAGTTCCTACGAGCAGTACTTC
V: TRBV2; size: .; J: TRBJ2-7; D: .; CDR3: CASSAQYEQYF; DNA: TGTGCCAGCAGTGCCCAATACGAGCAGTACTTC
V: TRBV12-5; size: .; J: TRBJ2-7; D: .; CDR3: CASGLVQGEYSYEQYF; DNA: TGTGCTAGTGGTTTGGTACAGGGAGAATACTCCTACGAGCAGTACTTC
V: TRBV19; size: .; J: TRBJ2-6; D: .; CDR3: CASIRRASPSGANVLTF; DNA: TGTGCCAGTATCAGGAGGGCATCGCCCTCTGGGGCCAACGTCCTGACTTTC
V: TRBV2; size: .; J: TRBJ1-5; D: .; CDR3: CASSKGVWGNQPQHF; DNA: TGTGCCAGCAGTAAGGGGGTGTGGGGCAATCAGCCCCAGCATTTT
V: TRBV9; size: .; J: TRBJ2-5; D: TRBD2; CDR3: CASSVGWRKVTSGVVETQYF; DNA: TGTGCCAGCAGCGTAGGGTGGAGAAAGGTGACTAGCGGAGTTGTAGAGACCCAGTACTTC
V: TRBV5-4; size: .; J: TRBJ2-7; D: TRBD1; CDR3: CASSPMSGTGTYYEQYF; DNA: TGTGCCAGCAGCCCGATGTCGGGGACAGGGACATACTACGAGCAGTACTTC
V: TRBV5-1; size: .; J: TRBJ2-3; D: TRBD1; CDR3: CASSLGTGGTDTQYF; DNA: TGCGCCAGCAGCTTGGGGACAGGGGGCACAGATACGCAGTATTTT
V: TRBV7-2; size: .; J: TRBJ2-3; D: TRBD2; CDR3: CASSWTSGSTDTQYF; DNA: TGTGCCAGCAGCTGGACTAGCGGGAGCACAGATACGCAGTATTTT
V: TRBV4-2; size: few; J: TRBJ2-7; D: TRBD2; CDR3: CASSQASGRTYEQYF; DNA: TGTGCCAGCAGCCAAGCTAGCGGGAGGACCTACGAGCAGTACTTC
V: TRBV4-2; size: once; J: TRBJ2-1; D: TRBD2; CDR3: CASRQTSSGLGRLLYNEQFF; DNA: TGTGCCAGCAGACAAACGTCTAGCGGGCTCGGTCGCCTCCTATACAATGAGCAGTTCTTC
V: TRBV19; size: .; J: TRBJ2-5; D: TRBD2; CDR3: CASSIVLAGGLQETQYF; DNA: TGTGCCAGTAGTATAGTTTTGGCGGGAGGACTACAAGAGACCCAGTACTTC
V: TRBV5-6; size: .; J: TRBJ2-5; D: TRBD1; CDR3: CASSFAGDRGAETQYF; DNA: TGTGCCAGCAGCTTCGCCGGCGACAGGGGTGCAGAGACCCAGTACTTC
V: TRBV21-1; size: .; J: TRBJ2-1; D: .; CDR3: CASSNTLRTAGRTYNEQFF; DNA: TGTGCCAGCAGCAATACCTTGCGGACCGCGGGTCGTACCTACAATGAGCAGTTCTTC
V: TRBV28; size: .; J: TRBJ2-6; D: TRBD1; CDR3: CATRTGGSGANVLTF; DNA: TGTGCCACCAGGACAGGAGGTTCTGGGGCCAACGTCCTGACTTTC
V: TRBV18; size: .; J: TRBJ2-7; D: TRBD1; CDR3: CASSLERQGTYEQYF; DNA: TGTGCCAGCTCACTAGAGAGACAGGGGACCTACGAGCAGTACTTC
V: TRBV7-2; size: .; J: TRBJ1-2; D: .; CDR3: CASSLFQQGYGYTF; DNA: TGTGCCAGCAGCCTCTTCCAACAGGGCTATGGCTACACCTTC
V: TRBV29-1; size: once; J: TRBJ1-1; D: .; CDR3: CSVVPTGPTEAFF; DNA: TGCAGCGTTGTGCCCACAGGGCCCACTGAAGCTTTCTTT
V: TRBV5-6; size: .; J: TRBJ1-3; D: .; CDR3: CASSLGQVGSGNTIYF; DNA: TGTGCCAGCAGCTTGGGACAGGTCGGCTCTGGAAACACCATATATTTT
V: TRBV5-6; size: .; J: TRBJ2-7; D: TRBD1; CDR3: CASSLGTGGYEQYF; DNA: TGTGCCAGCAGCTTGGGGACAGGGGGCTACGAGCAGTACTTC
V: TRBV15; size: .; J: TRBJ1-5; D: .; CDR3: CATSTFSNQPQHF; DNA: TGTGCCACCAGCACTTTTAGCAATCAGCCCCAGCATTTT
V: TRBV6-5; size: .; J: TRBJ1-5; D: .; CDR3: CASSRWNEEPQHF; DNA: TGTGCCAGCAGCCGATGGAATGAGGAACCCCAGCATTTT
V: TRBV5-6; size: .; J: TRBJ2-7; D: TRBD1; CDR3: CATFSSQGAHEQYF; DNA: TGTGCCACCTTCTCTTCGCAGGGGGCACACGAGCAGTACTTC
V: TRBV19; size: .; J: TRBJ1-6; D: .; CDR3: CASSGGQLNSPLHF; DNA: TGTGCCAGTAGTGGGGGCCAGCTTAATTCACCCCTCCACTTT
V: TRBV28; size: .; J: TRBJ1-5; D: TRBD1; CDR3: CASSNRGGLNQPQHF; DNA: TGTGCCAGCAGTAACAGGGGGGGCCTCAATCAGCCCCAGCATTTT
V: TRBV24-1; size: once; J: TRBJ2-1; D: TRBD1; CDR3: CATSDFMGTGTGSYNEQFF; DNA: TGTGCCACCAGTGATTTTATGGGGACAGGGACGGGCTCCTACAATGAGCAGTTCTTC
V: TRBV11-2; size: .; J: TRBJ2-6; D: TRBD1; CDR3: CASSSPGQGLPGANVLTF; DNA: TGTGCCAGCAGCTCACCGGGACAGGGCCTCCCTGGGGCCAACGTCCTGACTTTC
V: TRBV6-2/TRBV6-3; size: .; J: TRBJ1-2; D: .; CDR3: CASSPGDYGYTF; DNA: TGTGCCAGCAGTCCGGGGGACTATGGCTACACCTTC
V: TRBV7-2; size: .; J: TRBJ1-1; D: TRBD1; CDR3: CASSLSDRGRTEAFF; DNA: TGTGCCAGCAGCTTATCGGACAGGGGGCGCACTGAAGCTTTCTTT
V: TRBV7-2; size: .; J: TRBJ2-7; D: .; CDR3: CASSAIRVHEQYF; DNA: TGTGCCAGCAGCGCCATCAGGGTCCACGAGCAGTACTTC
V: TRBV9; size: .; J: TRBJ2-5; D: TRBD2; CDR3: CASSVGLAGARFETQYF; DNA: TGTGCCAGCAGCGTAGGGCTAGCGGGAGCCAGGTTTGAGACCCAGTACTTC